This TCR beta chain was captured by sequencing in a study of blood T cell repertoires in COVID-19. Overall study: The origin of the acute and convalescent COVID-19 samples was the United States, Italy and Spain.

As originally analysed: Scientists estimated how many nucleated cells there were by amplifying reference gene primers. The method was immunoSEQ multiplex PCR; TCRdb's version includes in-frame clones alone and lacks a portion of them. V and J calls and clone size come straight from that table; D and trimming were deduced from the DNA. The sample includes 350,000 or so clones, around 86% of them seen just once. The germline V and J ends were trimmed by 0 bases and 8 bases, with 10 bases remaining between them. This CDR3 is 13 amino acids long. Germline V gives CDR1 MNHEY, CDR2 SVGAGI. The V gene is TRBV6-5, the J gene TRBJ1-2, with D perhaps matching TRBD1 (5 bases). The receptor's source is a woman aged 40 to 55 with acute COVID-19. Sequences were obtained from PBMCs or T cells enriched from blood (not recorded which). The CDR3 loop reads CASSYSRGGGYTF. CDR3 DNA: TGTGCCAGCAGTTACTCGAGGGGAGGCGGCTACACCTTC.